This T cell receptor beta chain was captured by sequencing in a study of OX40 agonist ivuxolimab in advanced cancers. Turning to the study itself: The diagnoses of dose-escalation patients were hepatocellular carcinoma, melanoma, renal cell or head and neck cancer. Whole-study findings and limits: Among the least clonally expanded were partial responders at 0.1-3.0 mg/kg.

Autoimmune disease history or systemic immunosuppression barred patients. The assay was immunoSEQ multiplex PCR, and TCRdb's table has in-frame clones only and misses some. This table holds around 56,000 clones, around nine tenths found once. As regards this clone: What it recognizes is unknown.

The TCR comes from an adult with an advanced solid tumor such as melanoma, head and neck, liver or kidney cancer. The input for sequencing was CD4+ or CD8+ T cells sorted from blood, taken in a trial of the OX40 agonist ivuxolimab.

In nucleotides, the CDR3 is TGTGCCAGCAGCGTAGATCCTCTAGCGGGGGTCAATGAGCAGTTCTTC. Protein product: CASSVDPLAGVNEQFF. The V and J genes are TRBV9 and TRBJ2-1, with 10 nucleotides matching TRBD2. Germline V gene lookup returns CDR1 SGDLS and CDR2 YYNGEE. The V segment lost 0 bases and the J segment 6 bases; nucleotides outside the gene matches: 6. CDR3 size: 16 residues.